These 23 T cell receptor beta chains were all obtained from the same sample, sequenced in a study of OX40 agonist ivuxolimab in advanced cancers. Sequencing used immunoSEQ multiplex PCR; TCRdb keeps in-frame clones, though not all of them. The profile shows 75,000 to 90,000 clones, roughly 92% of them singletons. The sequenced sample was CD4+ or CD8+ T cells sorted from blood, obtained in a trial of the OX40 agonist ivuxolimab. These receptors all stem from an adult with an advanced solid tumor such as melanoma, head and neck, liver or kidney cancer.

The chain uses TRBV27 and TRBJ2-3, with 11 nucleotides matching TRBD2. From germline, CDR1 is MNHEY and CDR2 SMNVEV (reference sequence). V dropped 5 bases and J dropped 0; count of bases not matched to a gene: 16. This CDR3 is 20 amino acids long. Here the CDR3 DNA reads TGTGCCAGCAGTCCCCGGGGTAGCGGGAGGGCCTCCCCTAGCACAGATACGCAGTATTTT. This gives the protein CASSPRGSGRASPSTDTQYF.

The chain uses TRBV6-5 and TRBJ1-2, with TRBD1 identical over 7 bases. The junction had 3 bases not matched to a gene; V was cut back by 5 bases and J by 3 bases. Germline lookup yields CDR1 MNHEY and CDR2 SVGAGI. The CDR3 totals 13 residues. The DNA for the CDR3 is TGTGCCAGCAGTCCAGACAGGGACTATGGCTACACCTTC. Translation gives CASSPDRDYGYTF.

This clone has a single count. The V gene is TRBV28, the J gene TRBJ2-7; the D gene is possibly TRBD2 (6 bases). This CDR3 is built from 15 residues. CDR1 and CDR2 (germline): MDHEN, SYDVKM. V dropped 6 bases and J dropped 0 bases, with 15 bases sitting between them. This CDR3 is CASRSLAYSSYEQYF. As DNA, the CDR3 is TGTGCCAGCAGGTCCCTAGCGTATAGCTCCTACGAGCAGTACTTC.

The chain joins TRBV30 to TRBJ2-2, with D unclear. Germline V gene sequence: CDR1 GTSNPN, CDR2 SVGIG (reference sequence). The CDR3 is made up of 14 amino acids. V was pared by 2 bases and J by 7 bases, with 14 bases between. The CDR3, as DNA: TGTGCCTGGAGTCCATTACCCCAAGGCGGGGAGCTGTTTTTT. Its translation: CAWSPLPQGGELFF.

J is TRBJ2-1 and V is TRBV11-2, with D hard to call. The V end was cut by 0 bases, the J end by 9 bases, with 9 bases between. The CDR3 length is 13 residues. CDR1 SGHAT and CDR2 FQNNGV come from the germline V gene. The CDR3 DNA follows: TGTGCCAGCAGCTTAGATCAGTGGAGTGAGCAGTTCTTC. It is translated as CASSLDQWSEQFF. The variable domain in full, with the rest retrieved from reference TRBV11-2 and TRBJ2-1, is EAGVAQSPRYKIIEKRQSVAFWCNPISGHATLYWYQQILGQGPKLLIQFQNNGVVDDSQLPKDRFSAERLKGVDSTLKIQPAKLEDSAVYLCASSLDQWSEQFFGPGTRLTVL.

The chain recombines TRBV19 with TRBJ2-5; TRBD2 aligns across 11 bases. V gave up 3 bases and J gave up 0 bases; unmatched junction bases: 3. Per germline, CDR1 LNHDA and CDR2 SQIVND (reference sequence). CDR3 length equals 16 residues. DNA of the CDR3: TGTGCCAGTAGTATTGGACTAGCGGGCCACCAAGAGACCCAGTACTTC. Residues: CASSIGLAGHQETQYF.

The V and J genes are TRBV6-1 and TRBJ2-6, with D possibly called TRBD1 or TRBD2 (5 bases each). The CDR3 length is 16 residues. V dropped 3 bases and J dropped 2 bases, with 11 bases sitting between them. CDR1 and CDR2 from the germline V gene are MNHNS and SASEGT. In nucleotides, the CDR3 is TGTGCCAGCAGTGAGGGACGGCAGCCTGGGGCCAACGTCCTGACTTTC. It is translated as CASSEGRQPGANVLTF.

The chain is built from TRBV19 and TRBJ1-3, with D possibly matching TRBD1 (5 bases). The CDR3 has 16 residues. Germline V gene data show CDR1 as LNHDA and CDR2 as SQIVND (reference sequence). Trimming removed 6 bases at V and 0 bases at J, with 15 bases between. The CDR3, as DNA: TGTGCCAGTAGGAGAGGGACCGACCACTCTGGAAACACCATATATTTT. Protein product: CASRRGTDHSGNTIYF.

The chain couples TRBV6-5 to TRBJ2-5, with TRBD1 as a possible D gene (6 bases). The CDR3 runs to 15 residues. Germline V CDR1 and CDR2: MNHEY, SVGAGI. V lost 0 bases and J 1 base, leaving 9 bases between the germline ends. The CDR3 is CASSYSRTVQETQYF. The CDR3 region has the DNA TGTGCCAGCAGTTACTCGAGGACAGTCCAAGAGACCCAGTACTTC.

The rearrangement links TRBV7-6 to TRBJ2-1; D is perhaps TRBD2 (6 bases). The CDR3 length is 16 residues. The germline gives CDR1 SGHVS, CDR2 FNYEAQ. Deletions cut 5 bases from V and 0 bases from J, with 14 bases between. The CDR3 nucleotides read TGTGCCAGCAGCCGAGCGGGCTTTAGCTCCTACAATGAGCAGTTCTTC. Its protein is CASSRAGFSSYNEQFF.

DNA for the CDR3: TGTGCCAGCTCACCAACTAGCGGATTCCGGGAGACCCAGTACTTC. It translates to CASSPTSGFRETQYF. V and J are TRBV18 and TRBJ2-5; the match to TRBD2 covers 8 bases. Per the germline V gene, CDR1 is KGHSH and CDR2 is LQKENI. The CDR3 runs 15 residues. J was trimmed by 5 bases and V by 2 bases; bases with no gene match: 7.

The chain combines TRBV7-9 with TRBJ1-1; D gene ambiguous. Germline assignment: CDR1 SEHNR and CDR2 FQNEAQ (reference sequence). The V end was cut by 3 bases, the J end by 5 bases, with 16 bases between. The CDR3 sequence is 15 residues long. The CDR3 coding sequence is TGTGCCAGCAGCTTTGGGAGGTTAAGTGTGACTGAAGCTTTCTTT. Amino acids: CASSFGRLSVTEAFF.

V usage is TRBV30 and J usage is TRBJ2-5; 9 bases are shared with TRBD1. The CDR3 spans 15 residues. After removal of 0 bases from V and 5 bases from J, the junction contained 7 bases not matched to a gene. Germline lookup yields CDR1 GTSNPN and CDR2 SVGIG (reference sequence). The CDR3 DNA reads as TGTGCCTGGAGTGTACCACAGGGGGCTTTGGAGACCCAGTACTTC. Protein product: CAWSVPQGALETQYF.

For the CDR3, the DNA is TGTGCCAGCCCCGAAGAGGGGGGTCAAGAGACCCAGTACTTC. Translation: CASPEEGGQETQYF. The chain links TRBV6-4 to TRBJ2-5; tentatively, D is TRBD1 or TRBD2 (6 bases each). Germline V CDR1 and CDR2: MRHNA, SNTAGT. Trimming stripped 8 bases from V and 2 bases from J, with 15 bases between. This CDR3 has 14 amino acids.

The chain uses TRBV9 and TRBJ2-7; 7 bases are shared with TRBD1. This CDR3 has 14 residues. Germline CDR1 SGDLS, CDR2 YYNGEE. V gave up 2 bases and J gave up 2 bases; unmatched junction bases: 4. The CDR3 coding sequence is TGTGCCAGCAGCGTCGGGACAGTACCCTACGAGCAGTACTTC. Residues: CASSVGTVPYEQYF.

Details on this clone: The conserved closing phenylalanine or tryptophan is absent in this CDR3, likely reflecting a read error. The J gene is TRBJ2-3, the V gene TRBV14; D is perhaps TRBD2 (6 bases). Germline values: CDR1 SGHDN, CDR2 FVKESK. V dropped 4 bases and J dropped 9 bases, with 14 bases sitting between them. This CDR3 comprises 13 residues. For the CDR3, the DNA is TGTGCCAGCAGCCTGGTTACGGAGGGCACGCAGTATTCT. Translation: CASSLVTEGTQYS.

The rearrangement uses TRBV2 and TRBJ2-6, with D possibly being TRBD1 (6 bases). Trimming left V 4 bases short and J 2 bases short, with 9 bases between. CDR3 length: 15 amino acids. Germline V gene sequence: CDR1 SNHLY, CDR2 FYNNEI. CDR3: CASSADSPGANVLTF. The CDR3 DNA reads TGTGCCAGCAGTGCGGACAGTCCTGGGGCCAACGTCCTGACTTTC.

The chain recombines TRBV6-5 with TRBJ2-7, with D hard to call. V lost 3 bases and J 6 bases, leaving 6 bases between the germline ends. The CDR3 is 11 amino acids. CDR1 and CDR2 (germline): MNHEY, SVGAGI. The chain's CDR3 is CASSYGGEQYF. In DNA form, the CDR3 reads TGTGCCAGCAGTTATGGCGGCGAGCAGTACTTC.

The chain joins TRBV7-3 to TRBJ1-2, with 11 nucleotides matching TRBD1. Trimming took 1 base from V and 8 from J; bases not matched to a gene: 6. Germline V gives CDR1 SGHTA, CDR2 FQGTGA. The CDR3 loop spans 15 amino acids. CDR3 residues: CASSLSGQGAGGYTF. The CDR3 region has the DNA TGTGCCAGCAGCTTAAGTGGACAGGGGGCAGGCGGCTACACCTTC.

This chain joins TRBV18 and TRBJ2-1; 8 positions match TRBD1. The ends lost 6 bases at V and 6 bases at J; junction bases unmatched: 7. This CDR3 has 14 residues. Germline V lookup: CDR1 KGHSH, CDR2 LQKENI. DNA of the CDR3: TGTGCCAGCTCCCCAGGGGGCCCGATCAATGAGCAGTTCTTC. This sequence encodes CASSPGGPINEQFF. Full variable domain (remainder filled in from reference TRBV18 and TRBJ2-1): NAGVMQNPRHLVRRRGQEARLRCSPMKGHSHVYWYRQLPEEGLKFMVYLQKENIIDESGMPKERFSAEFPKEGPSILRIQQVVRGDSAAYFCASSPGGPINEQFFGPGTRLTVL.

The CDR3 coding sequence is TGTGCCTGGACCCGACTAGCGGGACGAGAGACCCAGTACTTC. As protein: CAWTRLAGRETQYF. The chain links TRBV30 to TRBJ2-5; 11 bases agree with TRBD2. The CDR3 extends over 14 amino acids. V shed 4 bases and J 4 bases; nucleotides not matched to a gene: 5. Germline V gene data show CDR1 as GTSNPN and CDR2 as SVGIG (reference sequence).

This sequence joins TRBV28 and TRBJ1-4; D not resolved. Germline loops: CDR1 MDHEN, CDR2 SYDVKM. The V end was cut by 6 bases, the J end by 11 bases, with 28 bases between. This CDR3 region has 17 residues. CDR3 nucleotides: TGTGCCAGCAGGTTGGCCCAAGACAATCCATCCGGTGGGAAACTGTTTTTT. Residues: CASRLAQDNPSGGKLFF.

The chain carries TRBV15 and TRBJ1-1; D is unresolved. V was clipped by 0 bases and J by 5 bases, with 10 bases between them. This CDR3 spans 14 amino acids. Looked up from germline, CDR1 is LNHNV and CDR2 is YYDKDF (reference sequence). The CDR3 sequence: CATSRDARITEAFF. The CDR3 bases are TGTGCCACCAGCAGAGATGCGAGAATAACTGAAGCTTTCTTT.